This T cell receptor (beta chain) was retrieved from a study of blood T cell repertoires in COVID-19. Produced via immunoSEQ multiplex PCR; TCRdb's table is partial and in-frame only. The data contain tens of thousands of clones, 82% of them singletons. V lost 0 bases and J lost 3; bases outside the gene matches: 2. The CDR3 runs to 15 residues. Germline V gene lookup returns CDR1 MNHEY and CDR2 SVGEGT. This clone was observed a handful of times. This clonotype was sampled from a woman older than 75 with acute or convalescent COVID-19. Input material: peripheral blood. The chain is built from TRBV6-2 or TRBV6-3 and TRBJ2-1; 7 bases are a match to TRBD2. The CDR3 nucleotides are TGTGCCAGCAGTTACTCCGGCGGGAGCTACAATGAGCAGTTCTTC. Translation gives CASSYSGGSYNEQFF.